Listed below are T cell receptor beta chains from one sample, sequenced in a study of cytomegalovirus exposure and HLA in healthy donors. Assay used: immunoSEQ multiplex PCR; TCRdb lists only in-frame clones, some missing. This sample has 120,000 or so clones, with approximately 67% found just once. The sequenced material came from PBMCs. These receptors originate from a man aged 18-30 years in good health and CMV-seronegative. Both conserved end residues are part of each CDR3. The order of the fields is V gene, clone size, D gene, J gene, CDR3 protein. The D gene is left open where the match is weak. For some rows the clone size is stated as once, few or many, or as a class when expanded; others skip it.

V gene: TRBV5-1; clone size: NA; D gene: NA; J gene: TRBJ2-7; CDR3 protein: CASSYIDRTGEQYF
V gene: TRBV5-4; clone size: NA; D gene: NA; J gene: TRBJ2-2; CDR3 protein: CASSSPTSTGELFF
V gene: TRBV7-9; clone size: NA; D gene: TRBD1; J gene: TRBJ1-2; CDR3 protein: CASSLGQTYGYTF
V gene: TRBV5-1; clone size: NA; D gene: TRBD1; J gene: TRBJ2-7; CDR3 protein: CASGDSVYEQYF
V gene: TRBV19; clone size: NA; D gene: TRBD1; J gene: TRBJ2-3; CDR3 protein: CASRTTGAATDTQYF
V gene: TRBV5-6; clone size: few; D gene: NA; J gene: TRBJ2-7; CDR3 protein: CASSRPDWPQYEQYF
V gene: TRBV14; clone size: once; D gene: TRBD1; J gene: TRBJ2-1; CDR3 protein: CASSPGRVRKTGAPYNEQFF
V gene: TRBV7-9; clone size: NA; D gene: TRBD1; J gene: TRBJ2-7; CDR3 protein: CASSRDRAGEQYF
V gene: TRBV6-5; clone size: NA; D gene: TRBD2; J gene: TRBJ2-3; CDR3 protein: CASSSGLAGATDTQYF
V gene: TRBV6-5; clone size: few; D gene: TRBD1; J gene: TRBJ2-5; CDR3 protein: CASRTGETQYF
V gene: TRBV5-8; clone size: NA; D gene: NA; J gene: TRBJ2-7; CDR3 protein: CASSLARHREQYF
V gene: TRBV5-4; clone size: NA; D gene: NA; J gene: TRBJ1-2; CDR3 protein: CASSLDGGYTF
V gene: TRBV6-1; clone size: few; D gene: TRBD1; J gene: TRBJ1-5; CDR3 protein: CASSERDRLGQPQHF
V gene: TRBV29-1; clone size: NA; D gene: NA; J gene: TRBJ2-2; CDR3 protein: CSVEERGPPSGELFF
V gene: TRBV4-1; clone size: NA; D gene: TRBD2; J gene: TRBJ2-2; CDR3 protein: CASSQALAGVISGELFF
V gene: TRBV2; clone size: NA; D gene: TRBD2; J gene: TRBJ2-1; CDR3 protein: CANSQGLAGGEQFF
V gene: TRBV10-1; clone size: NA; D gene: NA; J gene: TRBJ1-1; CDR3 protein: CASSDPGRTEAFF
V gene: TRBV28; clone size: once; D gene: TRBD2; J gene: TRBJ2-4; CDR3 protein: CASRSLGRSQNIQYF
V gene: TRBV5-6; clone size: NA; D gene: NA; J gene: TRBJ2-7; CDR3 protein: CASSLNRGTEQYF
V gene: TRBV6-1; clone size: NA; D gene: NA; J gene: TRBJ2-1; CDR3 protein: CASRISTGSYNEQFF
V gene: TRBV6-5; clone size: NA; D gene: TRBD1; J gene: TRBJ2-1; CDR3 protein: CASRGQGGNEQFF
V gene: TRBV6-5; clone size: NA; D gene: TRBD1; J gene: TRBJ2-2; CDR3 protein: CASRDQGAVTGELFF
V gene: TRBV7-2; clone size: NA; D gene: NA; J gene: TRBJ2-1; CDR3 protein: CASSLGSSRSEQFF
V gene: TRBV28; clone size: few; D gene: TRBD1; J gene: TRBJ1-4; CDR3 protein: CASSLYAPGQGNEKLFF
V gene: TRBV27; clone size: NA; D gene: NA; J gene: TRBJ1-4; CDR3 protein: CASSMFGGFGEKLFF
V gene: TRBV6-1; clone size: NA; D gene: NA; J gene: TRBJ1-1; CDR3 protein: CASRRDTLDTEAFF